These 30 T cell receptor beta chains share one sample of origin, sequenced in a study of CD8 T cells in Susac syndrome. A quantity of about 0.5 to 1 ug RNA underwent reverse transcription using random hexamers. Using its own MiXCR run on the immunoSEQ multiplex PCR reads, TCRdb lists one record per CDR3 protein. The sample holds more than 95,000 distinct CDR3 sequences; approximately 96% are singletons and the top ten take over 0.2%. What was sequenced was CD8+ T cells from PBMCs. The receptors were gathered from a human donor with Susac syndrome.

This clonotype came up once. This chain joins TRBV6-2 or TRBV6-3 and TRBJ2-7, with TRBD1 matching over 8 bases. Germline V gene lookup returns CDR1 MNHEY and CDR2 SVGEGT. This CDR3 spans 18 amino acids. With V trimmed by 2 bases and J by 3 bases, 15 bases remained unmatched. The CDR3 region has the DNA TGTGCCAGCAGTTACCCCGTACTAGACAGGGGAGCCATCTACGAGCAGTACTTC. It is translated as CASSYPVLDRGAIYEQYF.

The chain links TRBV2 to TRBJ2-1; D unclear. CDR3 length: 13 amino acids. Germline CDR1 and CDR2: SNHLY and FYNNEI. V lost 9 bases, J lost 6 bases, and 15 bases lay in between. CDR3: CASQTEFGNEQFF. The CDR3 nucleotides are TGTGCCAGTCAGACTGAATTCGGCAATGAGCAGTTCTTC. Full variable domain (missing parts from reference TRBV2 and TRBJ2-1): EPEVTQTPSHQVTQMGQEVILRCVPISNHLYFYWYRQILGQKVEFLVSFYNNEISEKSEIFDDQFSVERPDGSNFTLKIRSTKLEDSAMYFCASQTEFGNEQFFGPGTRLTVL.

The gene calls are TRBV9 and TRBJ2-7; 9 bases are shared with TRBD2. Losses at the gene ends were 4 bases for V and 3 bases for J; bases not matched to a gene: 5. Per germline, CDR1 SGDLS and CDR2 YYNGEE. The CDR3 consists of 14 residues. CDR3 sequence reads: CASSPLAGRYEQYF. The CDR3 DNA follows: TGTGCCAGCAGCCCCCTAGCGGGACGCTACGAGCAGTACTTC. Looking up the rest from reference TRBV9 and TRBJ2-7 gives the full variable domain: DSGVTQTPKHLITATGQRVTLRCSPRSGDLSVYWYQQSLDQGLQFLIQYYNGEERAKGNILERFSAQQFPDLHSELNLSSLELGDSALYFCASSPLAGRYEQYFGPGTRLTVT.

J is TRBJ1-6 and V is TRBV20-1; D possibly corresponds to TRBD1 (6 bases). With 3 bases removed from V and 17 bases from J, the gap between germline ends came to 14 bases. Germline V gene lookup returns CDR1 DFQATT and CDR2 SNEGSKA (reference sequence). This CDR3 spans 11 amino acids. For the CDR3, the DNA is TGCAGTGCTAGCCGACAGGAGGTCATCCACTTT. It is translated as CSASRQEVIHF.

The chain employs TRBV16 and TRBJ2-1; 9 nucleotides agree with TRBD1. Germline-derived CDR1 and CDR2 are KGHSY and FQNENV. V lost 1 base and J lost 2; bases outside the gene matches: 6. The CDR3 contains 17 residues. The CDR3: CASSQWTGEFPYNEQFF. In DNA form, the CDR3 reads TGTGCCAGCAGCCAATGGACAGGGGAATTCCCCTACAATGAGCAGTTCTTC.

This chain links TRBV5-6 with TRBJ2-1, with TRBD2 matching over 10 bases. With 0 bases clipped from V and 5 bases from J, the junction kept 2 bases outside the gene matches. The CDR3 loop spans 15 amino acids. CDR1 and CDR2 (germline): SGHDT, YYEEEE. DNA of the CDR3: TGTGCCAGCAGCTTGGGTCTAGCGGGAGACAATGAGCAGTTCTTC. This gives the protein CASSLGLAGDNEQFF.

The genes are TRBV19 and TRBJ1-1; D is uncertain. The V gene's germline CDR1 is LNHDA and CDR2 SQIVND (reference sequence). The CDR3 is 12 amino acids. Trimming took 3 bases from V and 1 from J, leaving 3 bases between them. This CDR3 reads CASSIGNTEAFF. The CDR3 DNA sequence: TGTGCCAGTAGTATCGGGAACACTGAAGCTTTCTTT.

The chain joins TRBV6-5 to TRBJ1-2; D ambiguous. The germline gives CDR1 MNHEY, CDR2 SVGAGI. The ends were cut back, 2 bases at V and 3 bases at J, with 7 bases in the middle. The CDR3 totals 13 residues. CDR3 sequence reads: CASSYGQDYGYTF. The CDR3 coding sequence is TGTGCCAGCAGTTACGGCCAGGACTATGGCTACACCTTC.

This chain joins TRBV4-1 and TRBJ2-1; 8 bases are a match to TRBD2. Trimming removed 7 bases from V and 7 bases from J; junction bases left unmatched: 9. Per the germline V gene, CDR1 is MGHRA and CDR2 is YSYEKL. The CDR3 runs 14 residues. The CDR3 sequence: CASKEEGGGNEQFF. The CDR3 bases are TGCGCCAGCAAGGAGGAGGGCGGGGGGAATGAGCAGTTCTTC.

This clonotype was seen only once. This rearrangement joins TRBV12-3 or TRBV12-4 to TRBJ2-7; perhaps TRBD2 as D (6 bases). V dropped 5 bases and J dropped 7 bases, with 18 bases sitting between them. The CDR3 consists of 14 residues. CDR3 amino acids: CASSGGLGEEEQYF. As DNA, the CDR3 is TGTGCCAGCAGTGGAGGTTTGGGGGAGGAGGAGCAGTACTTC.

The V and J genes are TRBV14 and TRBJ1-1, with D unresolved. Germline V CDR1 and CDR2: SGHDN, FVKESK. V shed 4 bases and J shed 10 bases, with 16 bases lying between them. The CDR3 is 13 amino acids. The CDR3 region is CASSLGIYVGAFF. DNA of the CDR3: TGTGCCAGCAGCCTTGGGATTTATGTAGGAGCTTTCTTT.

V usage is TRBV5-6 and J usage is TRBJ1-4, with no clear D. Germline assignment: CDR1 SGHDT and CDR2 YYEEEE. CDR3 length equals 13 residues. V shed 4 bases and J shed 9 bases, with 13 bases lying between them. The CDR3 nucleotides read TGTGCCAGCAGCCAAAACGCGGGAAAAAAACTGTTTTTT. This encodes CASSQNAGKKLFF.

This chain connects TRBV5-6 to TRBJ2-7, with 8 bases fitting TRBD2. V lost 2 bases and J lost 2; bases outside the gene matches: 9. The CDR3 runs to 16 residues. Germline assignment: CDR1 SGHDT and CDR2 YYEEEE. The CDR3 nucleotides read TGTGCCAGCAGCTTCTTTCCTGTGACTAGCGCCTACGAGCAGTACTTC. Its translation is CASSFFPVTSAYEQYF. The full variable domain, with the rest looked up from reference TRBV5-6 and TRBJ2-7, is DAGVTQSPTHLIKTRGQQVTLRCSPKSGHDTVSWYQQALGQGPQFIFQYYEEEERQRGNFPDRFSGHQFPNYSSELNVNALLLGDSALYLCASSFFPVTSAYEQYFGPGTRLTVT.

This chain joins TRBV10-3 and TRBJ1-2; TRBD1 aligns across 8 bases. CDR3 length equals 15 residues. CDR1 is ENHRY, CDR2 SYGVKD, per germline. Germline trimming cut 6 bases from V and 0 bases from J; bases unmatched to any gene: 6. As DNA, the CDR3 is TGTGCCATCAGGGCAGGGGGCCAAGCTAACTATGGCTACACCTTC. Translation gives CAIRAGGQANYGYTF.

This sequence joins TRBV7-9 and TRBJ1-2, with D possibly TRBD1 on 6 matching bases. In germline, CDR1 is SEHNR, CDR2 FQNEAQ (reference sequence). The CDR3 covers 14 residues. V lost 0 bases and J 8 bases, leaving 13 bases between the germline ends. The CDR3 is CASSLASQGGGYTF. DNA for the CDR3: TGTGCCAGCAGCTTAGCCTCACAGGGCGGGGGCTACACCTTC.

V usage is TRBV5-1 and J usage is TRBJ1-5, with D uncertain. Trimming took 3 bases from V and 2 from J, leaving 15 bases between them. The CDR3 totals 16 residues. Per the germline V gene, CDR1 is SGHRS and CDR2 is YFSETQ. Here the CDR3 reads CASSSPSGRGNQPQHF. The CDR3 DNA is TGCGCCAGCAGCTCCCCCTCCGGGAGGGGCAATCAGCCCCAGCATTTT.

The chain carries TRBV7-8 and TRBJ2-7, with a possible D match to TRBD2 (6 bases). V dropped 5 bases and J dropped 1 base, with 18 bases sitting between them. This CDR3 has 16 amino acids. Germline V gene data show CDR1 as SGHVS and CDR2 as FQNEAQ. The DNA for the CDR3 is TGTGCCAGCAGCACCCGACCTAGCGACCATTCCTACGAGCAGTACTTC. Protein sequence: CASSTRPSDHSYEQYF.

The chain carries TRBV4-1 and TRBJ2-5; D could derive from TRBD1 or TRBD2 (6 bases each). Trimming pared 11 bases from V and 4 bases from J, leaving 17 bases between. CDR1 and CDR2 from the germline V gene are MGHRA and YSYEKL. There are 13 residues in the CDR3. This CDR3 reads CAYARGLGETQYF. The CDR3 nucleotides read TGCGCCTATGCACGGGGGCTCGGAGAGACCCAGTACTTC.

The rearrangement joins TRBV5-4 to TRBJ2-2; D not resolved. Germline values: CDR1 SGHNT, CDR2 YYREEE (reference sequence). The CDR3 is 13 amino acids. Trimming cost V 1 base and J 7 bases, with 8 bases left between them. The CDR3 here is CASSLTGGGELFF. The DNA for the CDR3 is TGTGCCAGCAGCTTGACGGGCGGCGGGGAGCTGTTTTTT.

CDR3 bases: TGTGCCAGCAGTTCCGGGTCGGCAGAGACCCAGTACTTC. Protein sequence: CASSSGSAETQYF. V is TRBV12-3 or TRBV12-4 and J is TRBJ2-5; D remains unclear. There are 13 residues in the CDR3. V shed 4 bases and J shed 4 bases, with 10 bases lying between them.

This clonotype was observed once. The rearrangement joins TRBV4-1 to TRBJ1-1, with D possibly TRBD1 on 6 matching bases. Between the trimmed V and J ends, which lost 0 bases and 5 bases, there was a span of 13 bases. CDR1 is MGHRA, CDR2 YSYEKL, per germline. This CDR3 comprises 15 residues. CDR3 amino acids: CASSQEGAGVTEAFF. In DNA form, the CDR3 reads TGCGCCAGCAGCCAAGAGGGGGCCGGGGTGACTGAAGCTTTCTTT.

The rearrangement joins TRBV7-9 to TRBJ2-1; tentative D call: TRBD2 (7 bases). Per the germline V gene, CDR1 is SEHNR and CDR2 is FQNEAQ (reference sequence). The CDR3 totals 15 residues. The ends were cut back, 4 bases at V and 8 bases at J, with 18 bases in the middle. CDR3 sequence: CASSSRGPAADEQFF. Here the CDR3 DNA reads TGTGCCAGCAGCTCGCGGGGGCCGGCGGCGGATGAGCAGTTCTTC.

The chain combines TRBV10-2 with TRBJ2-7; D remains ambiguous. The germline CDR1 and CDR2 sequences are WSHSY and SAAADI. V dropped 6 bases and J dropped 2 bases, with 17 bases sitting between them. This CDR3 is 15 amino acids long. The CDR3 nucleotides are TGCGCCAGCAGCAGAGCTCAGAGCCGGACCTACGAGCAGTACTTC. It yields the protein CASSRAQSRTYEQYF.

The chain couples TRBV5-6 to TRBJ2-7; no definite D call. There are 17 residues in the CDR3. In germline, CDR1 is SGHDT, CDR2 YYEEEE. The V end was cut by 4 bases, the J end by 3 bases, with 23 bases between. The CDR3 bases are TGTGCCAGCAGCACGTTCGCTATGGCCCAACCCATCTACGAGCAGTACTTC. Its translation is CASSTFAMAQPIYEQYF.

The rearrangement links TRBV29-1 to TRBJ1-1; the D gene is possibly TRBD1 (6 bases). V lost 6 bases and J lost 7, with 18 bases in between. Germline CDR1 is SQVTM and CDR2 is ANQGSEA. This CDR3 is built from 13 residues. The chain's CDR3 is CSVVGGAWVEAFF. In DNA form, the CDR3 reads TGCAGCGTCGTGGGGGGGGCCTGGGTTGAAGCTTTCTTT.

The rearrangement joins TRBV4-2 to TRBJ1-5; no reliable D call. The V gene lost 0 bases and the J gene lost 5 bases, with 5 bases spanning the gap. Germline assignment: CDR1 LGHNA and CDR2 YNFKEQ. CDR3 size: 13 residues. The CDR3: CASSQDGDQPQHF. The CDR3, as DNA: TGTGCCAGCAGCCAAGATGGAGATCAGCCCCAGCATTTT.

The J gene is TRBJ2-5, the V gene TRBV13; D is perhaps TRBD2 (6 bases). The V end lost 4 bases, the J end lost 10 bases, and 31 bases lay between the germline ends. The CDR3 contains 18 residues. The germline V gene has CDR1 PRHDT and CDR2 FYEKMQ (reference sequence). CDR3 amino acids: CASSSKGLKVPPKIGQYF. CDR3 sequence (DNA): TGTGCCAGCAGCTCTAAGGGACTCAAAGTCCCCCCAAAGATCGGCCAGTACTTC.

This clonotype was seen once. The V gene is TRBV6-2 or TRBV6-3, the J gene TRBJ2-2; 13 bases fit TRBD2. The CDR3 is 16 residues long. The germline V gene has CDR1 MNHEY and CDR2 SVGEGT. V shed 4 bases, J shed 8 bases, and the junction held 7 bases outside the gene matches. The chain's CDR3 is CASSSGLAGVSGELFF. CDR3 DNA: TGTGCCAGCAGTTCCGGACTAGCGGGAGTTTCGGGGGAGCTGTTTTTT.

The chain employs TRBV2 and TRBJ2-3; D is uncertain. CDR1 SNHLY and CDR2 FYNNEI come from the germline V gene. Trimming took 7 bases from V and 0 from J, leaving 11 bases between them. CDR3 length: 14 residues. The CDR3 nucleotides read TGTGCCAGCACCGGGTGGCAGAGCACAGATACGCAGTATTTT. Its protein product is CASTGWQSTDTQYF.

The rearrangement joins TRBV18 to TRBJ2-2, with TRBD1 matching 7 bases. The CDR3 has 18 amino acids. In germline, CDR1 is KGHSH, CDR2 LQKENI. The J segment lost 0 bases and the V segment lost 1 base, leaving 8 bases of the junction unmatched. Here the CDR3 DNA reads TGTGCCAGCTCACCACGGACAGGCCGCCGTACGAACACCGGGGAGCTGTTTTTT. It codes for CASSPRTGRRTNTGELFF.